This T cell receptor beta chain emerged from a study of graft-versus-host responses after intestinal transplantation (dated by TCRdb to about 2021). As for the study more broadly: The transplants that recipients got were multivisceral, liver-intestinal, or isolated intestinal. Every recipient was given anti-thymocyte globulin induction, followed by 3 to 4 years of maintenance tacrolimus and steroids. Graft-versus-host and host-versus-graft alloreactive T cell clones were tracked in the graft, circulation and bone marrow after intestinal transplantation using bulk TCR-beta CDR3 sequencing. Alloreactive clones were identified by sequencing pre-transplant mixed lymphocyte reaction products and comparing them with unstimulated pre-transplant donor and recipient T cells. The cohort enrolled roughly 25 intestinal transplant recipients including one retransplant, and a few patients lacking pretransplant specimens were excluded. A peak of at least 4% donor T cells among recipient peripheral blood mononuclear cells was the definition used for donor T cell macrochimerism. Rather than being sequenced by the commercial service, samples from a few later patients were sequenced in-house on an Illumina MiSeq and processed with MiXCR.

The time point label for this specimen denotes: cells obtained before transplantation from donor or recipient. Mixed lymphocyte reactions plated 200,000 CFSE-labeled pre-transplant responders with 200,000 irradiated violet-dye-labeled stimulators and were cultured for six to seven days. Proliferating CD3+CD4+CFSE-low and CD3+CD8+CFSE-low responder cells were FACS-sorted on a BD Influx sorter after the mixed lymphocyte reaction. What the authors observed across the whole study: GvH clones were detected in recipient bone marrow, and some appeared earlier in ileal mucosa or blood, consistent with an intestinal mucosal origin. Early after transplant, peak levels of circulating GvH clones were associated with declines in HvG clones. In the allografts of patients with donor T cell macrochimerism, GvH to HvG T cell clonal ratios were high. The relatively low number and heterogeneity of intestinal transplant patients limited the conclusions.

A distance of 4 bases separates the germline ends of V and J, which lose 4 bases and 0 bases respectively. CDR1 MNHNS and CDR2 SASEGT are derived from the germline V gene. Counted from cysteine to phenylalanine, this CDR3 has 12 amino acids. Of the read, only the CDR3 DNA is kept; its 36 bases are in frame from base 1. This clone was counted a few times. Base qualities are not at hand, and no much larger clone is one base apart. Library method: the immunoSEQ multiplex PCR assay. In most patients, genomic DNA was isolated using the Qiagen DNeasy Blood and Tissue Kit and sent frozen to Adaptive Biotechnologies for TCR sequencing. High-throughput TCR-beta CDR3 sequencing of genomic DNA from most patients was performed by Adaptive Biotechnologies. Concerning the study's data processing: Adaptive's ImmunoSEQ software supplied the TCR sequencing data for 18 patients, while MiXCR and VDJtools were used to process a few other patients. To correct CD4 versus CD8 sorting errors, any sequence found in both subsets at a frequency ratio below 5:1 was removed. CDR3 nucleotide sequences shared between donor and recipient were removed because their origin could not be assigned. At least 2-fold expansion over unstimulated cells and a minimum CFSE-low frequency of 0.002% (template counts) or 0.001% (read counts) were required for clones to be classified as alloreactive. Clones detected in sequenced pre-transplant spleen, lymph node, or MLR CFSE-low populations of the donor or recipient were defined as mappable. The cumulative frequency of alloreactive clones was calculated as a percentage of all sequences, weighted by copy number. Sourced from immuneACCESS, this table was stored by TCRdb with only in-frame sequences that have V and J called. A share of the clones is absent; for the studies checked, an unresolved V gene accounts for under half, and the remainder has no known explanation. That table is the source of V, J and clone size, and D and trimming were worked out from the DNA. The sample table lists 15,000 or so clones, about 30% of them with a count of one. 3% to 4% of the sample comes from the top ten.

The origin of this receptor is a human patient who received an intestinal transplant. The sample consisted of alloreactive CD4+ T cells from a mixed lymphocyte reaction culture, taken before intestinal transplant. Read against the paper, the sample's cell subset or site label means: CFSE-low proliferating T cells sorted from roughly six-day pre-transplant mixed lymphocyte reaction (GvH or HvG direction). Here the chain combines TRBV6-1 and TRBJ2-7, with the D gene not confidently named. CDR3 protein: CASSVYSYEQYF. In nucleotide form, the sequence is TGTGCCAGCAGTGTCTACTCCTACGAGCAGTACTTC.